A selection of T cell receptor beta chains follows, all from one sample in a study of regulatory T cells in long-lasting Graves disease. Using its own MiXCR run on the multiplex PCR reads, TCRdb lists one record per CDR3 protein. Among fewer than 650,000 distinct CDR3 sequences, under 20% were seen once, and the ten largest hold more than 15%. These records were also assigned to another study, of T cells in Graves' hyperthyroidism and ophthalmopathy.

The sequences come from peripheral blood mononuclear cells (PBMCs), collected at new diagnosis, from a patient treated with antithyroid drugs. The receptor source for this set is a woman in her 30s with Graves disease. Each CDR3 is given with its conserved first and last residue. The D gene is left open where the match is weak. A row's size may be missing; if present it is once, few, many or a size class.

DNA: TGTGCCAGTAGCCTGGTGAGGGGCTCTCCTAATCAGCCCCAGCATTTT; CDR3: CASSLVRGSPNQPQHF; D: -; size: few; V: TRBV19; J: TRBJ1-5
DNA: TGCGCCAGCAGCTTTGACGGGAGAGGTAGCACAGATACGCAGTATTTT; CDR3: CASSFDGRGSTDTQYF; D: -; size: -; V: TRBV5-1; J: TRBJ2-3
DNA: TGCGCCAGCAGCTTCCAAGTAAGCTCGGGTCTTTCCTACAATGAGCAGTTCTTC; CDR3: CASSFQVSSGLSYNEQFF; D: -; size: many; V: TRBV5-1; J: TRBJ2-1
DNA: TGTGCCAGCAGCTTACCCGGGACAGGGTCGGTGAACACTGAAGCTTTCTTT; CDR3: CASSLPGTGSVNTEAFF; D: TRBD1; size: -; V: TRBV7-2; J: TRBJ1-1
DNA: TGTGCCAGTAGTATAAATTCAGATACGCAGTATTTT; CDR3: CASSINSDTQYF; D: -; size: once; V: TRBV19; J: TRBJ2-3
DNA: TGTGCCAGCAGCCCACACCTTGGGGGACAAGTCTATGGCTACACCTTC; CDR3: CASSPHLGGQVYGYTF; D: -; size: -; V: TRBV12-3/TRBV12-4; J: TRBJ1-2
DNA: TGCAGTGCTAGTGGCCGGGTAAGCTCCTACGAGCAGTACTTC; CDR3: CSASGRVSSYEQYF; D: -; size: -; V: TRBV20-1; J: TRBJ2-7
DNA: TGTGCCAGCTTCATTTCCGGCAGTCCGGCTGCCGGGGAGCTGTTTTTT; CDR3: CASFISGSPAAGELFF; D: -; size: few; V: TRBV6-1; J: TRBJ2-2
DNA: TGTGCCAGCAGCGTAGGGCTAGCGGTCACAGATACGCAGTATTTT; CDR3: CASSVGLAVTDTQYF; D: TRBD2; size: once; V: TRBV9; J: TRBJ2-3
DNA: TGTGCCACACCGGGACAGGGGGGATTGAACACTGAAGCTTTCTTT; CDR3: CATPGQGGLNTEAFF; D: TRBD1; size: many; V: TRBV6-1; J: TRBJ1-1
DNA: TGTGCCAGCAGAATCGAGGGAACCCAGTACTTC; CDR3: CASRIEGTQYF; D: -; size: many; V: TRBV12-3/TRBV12-4; J: TRBJ2-5
DNA: TGTGCCAGCTCAGCTCAAACAGGGGGAAGGTCCTACAATGAGCAGTTCTTC; CDR3: CASSAQTGGRSYNEQFF; D: TRBD1; size: -; V: TRBV18; J: TRBJ2-1
DNA: TGTGCCAGCAGTCTGAATAGCGGGCGGTTCACCGGGGAGCTGTTTTTT; CDR3: CASSLNSGRFTGELFF; D: TRBD2; size: many; V: TRBV27; J: TRBJ2-2
DNA: TGTGCCAGCAGTAACCCGAATACCCCAGGGGGCGGCGGGGAGCTGTTTTTT; CDR3: CASSNPNTPGGGGELFF; D: TRBD1; size: -; V: TRBV6-2/TRBV6-3; J: TRBJ2-2
DNA: TGTGCCAGCTCACCACCGGAGGGGGAGAACACTGAAGCTTTCTTT; CDR3: CASSPPEGENTEAFF; D: -; size: -; V: TRBV18; J: TRBJ1-1
DNA: TGTGCCTGGGGACTAGCGGGAGCAATCTACGAGCAGTACTTC; CDR3: CAWGLAGAIYEQYF; D: TRBD2; size: -; V: TRBV30; J: TRBJ2-7
DNA: TGTGCCACAATAACAGTCCCAAGCTCCTACGAGCAGTACTTC; CDR3: CATITVPSSYEQYF; D: -; size: many; V: TRBV28; J: TRBJ2-7
DNA: TGTGCCAGCAGCCCTCTGGGTCAGACCCAGTACTTC; CDR3: CASSPLGQTQYF; D: -; size: many; V: TRBV11-2; J: TRBJ2-5
DNA: TGCAGCGTTCTCAGGGACGGCAATCAGCCCCAGCATTTT; CDR3: CSVLRDGNQPQHF; D: -; size: many; V: TRBV29-1; J: TRBJ1-5
DNA: TGCAGTGCTAGAGATCAGGCTATTGGGCGCTCCTACGAGCAGTACTTC; CDR3: CSARDQAIGRSYEQYF; D: -; size: -; V: TRBV20-1; J: TRBJ2-7
DNA: TGCGCCAGCAGCTTGGGCGGGACAGGGCGTGCCGAGCAGTACTTC; CDR3: CASSLGGTGRAEQYF; D: TRBD1; size: many; V: TRBV5-1; J: TRBJ2-7
DNA: TGTGCCAGCAGCCATCCCGGGACAGGGGTGGGAGGCGGGGCCAACGTCCTGACTTTC; CDR3: CASSHPGTGVGGGANVLTF; D: TRBD1; size: few; V: TRBV25-1; J: TRBJ2-6
DNA: TGTGCCACCAGCATTAACAGGGAAGGGTCCTACGAGCAGTACTTC; CDR3: CATSINREGSYEQYF; D: -; size: many; V: TRBV15; J: TRBJ2-7
DNA: TGTGCCACCAGCAGAGATAGGGACAGTTCTTACTCTGGGGCCAACGTCCTGACTTTC; CDR3: CATSRDRDSSYSGANVLTF; D: TRBD1; size: -; V: TRBV15; J: TRBJ2-6
DNA: TGTGCCAGCAGCTCACTAGTCCAGCGGGAGGGCCCGGATACGCAGTATTTT; CDR3: CASSSLVQREGPDTQYF; D: TRBD2; size: few; V: TRBV5-1; J: TRBJ2-3
DNA: TGTGCCAGCAGCTCGCTCGGGGCGGGTGGAAACACCATATATTTT; CDR3: CASSSLGAGGNTIYF; D: -; size: few; V: TRBV7-9; J: TRBJ1-3
DNA: TGTGCCAGCAGTGACAGCAACTACGAGCAGTACTTC; CDR3: CASSDSNYEQYF; D: -; size: many; V: TRBV6-1; J: TRBJ2-7
DNA: TGTGCCAGCCGCTACGCGGGCAGCTATGGCTACACCTTC; CDR3: CASRYAGSYGYTF; D: -; size: -; V: TRBV6-1; J: TRBJ1-2
DNA: TGTGCCAGCTCCCCGTTCCAAGATACGCAGTATTTT; CDR3: CASSPFQDTQYF; D: -; size: -; V: TRBV18; J: TRBJ2-3
DNA: TGTGCCTGGAGTACACTAGCGGGAGTGGGGCAGTTCTTC; CDR3: CAWSTLAGVGQFF; D: TRBD2; size: few; V: TRBV30; J: TRBJ2-1
DNA: TGCGCCAGCACATGGGCAGGGGGCGATAACTATGGCTACACCTTC; CDR3: CASTWAGGDNYGYTF; D: TRBD1; size: many; V: TRBV5-1; J: TRBJ1-2
DNA: TGTGCCAGCAGCTCGGACCGATTGTACAATGAGCAGTTCTTC; CDR3: CASSSDRLYNEQFF; D: -; size: -; V: TRBV11-3; J: TRBJ2-1
DNA: TGCAGTGCACCTACTAGCGGGAGGGTGGATACGCAGTATTTT; CDR3: CSAPTSGRVDTQYF; D: TRBD2; size: -; V: TRBV20-1; J: TRBJ2-3
DNA: TGTGCCAGCAGCTACCGGACAGGGGCCTACAATGAGCAGTTCTTC; CDR3: CASSYRTGAYNEQFF; D: TRBD1; size: many; V: TRBV7-9; J: TRBJ2-1
DNA: TGCAGTGCGAAGCGGGAGGTAAATGAGCAGTTCTTC; CDR3: CSAKREVNEQFF; D: TRBD2; size: -; V: TRBV20-1; J: TRBJ2-1
DNA: TGTGCCTGGTTCCGGGACGGTAATGAAAAACTGTTTTTT; CDR3: CAWFRDGNEKLFF; D: -; size: few; V: TRBV30; J: TRBJ1-4
DNA: TGTGCCAGCTCACCACTCCACGCCGGGGAGCAGTTCTTC; CDR3: CASSPLHAGEQFF; D: -; size: many; V: TRBV18; J: TRBJ2-1
DNA: TGTGCCAGCAGTTCCAGAGGCGGGGTGAATTCACCCCTCCACTTT; CDR3: CASSSRGGVNSPLHF; D: -; size: few; V: TRBV7-9; J: TRBJ1-6
DNA: TGTGCCAGCAGCTCGATAGCGGGTAATGAGCAGTTCTTC; CDR3: CASSSIAGNEQFF; D: TRBD2; size: many; V: TRBV12-3/TRBV12-4; J: TRBJ2-1
DNA: TGCGCCAGCAGCTTGGCCAGTACTTCATATTTT; CDR3: CASSLASTSYF; D: -; size: few; V: TRBV5-1; J: TRBJ2-3
DNA: TGCAGTGCTAGTAGGATTCCGGGCAGCAATCAGCCCCAGCATTTT; CDR3: CSASRIPGSNQPQHF; D: -; size: many; V: TRBV20-1; J: TRBJ1-5
DNA: TGTGCCAGCAGAAGACGGACGGACAACACTGAAGCTTTCTTT; CDR3: CASRRRTDNTEAFF; D: -; size: few; V: TRBV28; J: TRBJ1-1
DNA: TGTGCCAGCTCATCCGACAGGGCTGGTGGGTATCAGCCCCAGCATTTT; CDR3: CASSSDRAGGYQPQHF; D: TRBD1; size: -; V: TRBV18; J: TRBJ1-5
DNA: TGTGCCAGCAGCCCCGGGACAGGGACGGGGGCCAACGTCCTGACTTTC; CDR3: CASSPGTGTGANVLTF; D: TRBD1; size: few; V: TRBV7-9; J: TRBJ2-6
DNA: TGCAGCGTTGGACAGGGGAACCCCTACGAGCAGTACTTC; CDR3: CSVGQGNPYEQYF; D: TRBD1; size: many; V: TRBV29-1; J: TRBJ2-7
DNA: -; CDR3: CASTNQTSMYLCASSPHLNTEAFF; D: -; size: -; V: TRBV12-3/TRBV12-4; J: TRBJ1-1
DNA: TGTGCCAGCAGCCCCTACAGGGAGTCCTACGAGCAGTACTTC; CDR3: CASSPYRESYEQYF; D: -; size: -; V: TRBV7-9; J: TRBJ2-7
DNA: TGCGCCAGCAACTTCGGACAGGGGGATGAAAAACTGTTTTTT; CDR3: CASNFGQGDEKLFF; D: TRBD1; size: -; V: TRBV5-1; J: TRBJ1-4
DNA: TGTGCCAGCAGCTCGTTCGGCGGGAAAAGCCCCAATGAGCAGTTCTTC; CDR3: CASSSFGGKSPNEQFF; D: -; size: few; V: TRBV3-1; J: TRBJ2-1
DNA: TGCAGCGCCCGGGCCTATGGCTACACCTTC; CDR3: CSARAYGYTF; D: -; size: many; V: TRBV20-1; J: TRBJ1-2
DNA: TGTGCCAGCTCACCGATAACTGGACAGGCGATGAACACTGAAGCTTTCTTT; CDR3: CASSPITGQAMNTEAFF; D: TRBD1; size: many; V: TRBV18; J: TRBJ1-1